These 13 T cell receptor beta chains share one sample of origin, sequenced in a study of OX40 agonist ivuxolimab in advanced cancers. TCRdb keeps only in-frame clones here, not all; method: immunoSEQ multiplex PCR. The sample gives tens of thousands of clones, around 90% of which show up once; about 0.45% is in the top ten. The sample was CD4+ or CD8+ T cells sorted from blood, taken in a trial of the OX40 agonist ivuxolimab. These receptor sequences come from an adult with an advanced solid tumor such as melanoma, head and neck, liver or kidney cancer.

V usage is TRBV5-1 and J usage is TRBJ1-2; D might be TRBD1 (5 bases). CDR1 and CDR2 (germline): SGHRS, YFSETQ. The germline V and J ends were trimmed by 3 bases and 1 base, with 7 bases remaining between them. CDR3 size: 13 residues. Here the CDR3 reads CASSWGDNYGYTF. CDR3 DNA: TGCGCCAGCAGCTGGGGCGATAACTATGGCTACACCTTC. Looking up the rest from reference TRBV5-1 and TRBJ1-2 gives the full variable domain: KAGVTQTPRYLIKTRGQQVTLSCSPISGHRSVSWYQQTPGQGLQFLFEYFSETQRNKGNFPGRFSGRQFSNSRSEMNVSTLELGDSALYLCASSWGDNYGYTFGSGTRLTVV.

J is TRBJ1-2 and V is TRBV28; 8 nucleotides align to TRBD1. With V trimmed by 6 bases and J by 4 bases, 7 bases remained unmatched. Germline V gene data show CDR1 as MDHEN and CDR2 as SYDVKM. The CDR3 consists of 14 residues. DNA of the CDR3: TGTGCCAGCAGAGACAGGGGCACCCTCTATGGCTACACCTTC. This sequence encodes CASRDRGTLYGYTF.

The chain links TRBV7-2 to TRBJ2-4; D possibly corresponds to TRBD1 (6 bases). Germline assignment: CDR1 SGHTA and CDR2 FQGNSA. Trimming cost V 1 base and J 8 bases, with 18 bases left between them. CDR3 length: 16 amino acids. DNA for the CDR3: TGTGCCAGCAGCTTAGGGTTAGGACAGAGATACGACATTCAGTACTTC. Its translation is CASSLGLGQRYDIQYF.

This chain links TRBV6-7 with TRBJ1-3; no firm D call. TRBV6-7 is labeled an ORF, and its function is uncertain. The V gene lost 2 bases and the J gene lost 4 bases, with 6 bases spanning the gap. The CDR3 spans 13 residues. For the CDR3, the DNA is TGTGCCAGCAGTTACAGGGTGGGAAACACCATATATTTT. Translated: CASSYRVGNTIYF.

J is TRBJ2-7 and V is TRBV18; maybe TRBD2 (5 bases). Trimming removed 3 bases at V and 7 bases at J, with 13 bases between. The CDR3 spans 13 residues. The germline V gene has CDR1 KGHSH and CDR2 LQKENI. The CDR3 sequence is CASSPGKSGEQYF. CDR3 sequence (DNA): TGTGCCAGCTCACCCGGGAAGTCGGGGGAGCAGTACTTC.

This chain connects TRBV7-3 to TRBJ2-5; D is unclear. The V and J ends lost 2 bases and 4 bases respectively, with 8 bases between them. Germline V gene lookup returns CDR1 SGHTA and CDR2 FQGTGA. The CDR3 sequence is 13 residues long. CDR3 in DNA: TGTGCCAGCAGCTTAGGTTTCGTAGAGACCCAGTACTTC. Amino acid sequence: CASSLGFVETQYF.

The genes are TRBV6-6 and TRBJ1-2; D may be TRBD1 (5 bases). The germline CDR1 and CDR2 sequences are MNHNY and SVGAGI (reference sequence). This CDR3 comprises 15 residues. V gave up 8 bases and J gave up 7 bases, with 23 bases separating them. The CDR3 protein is CASDPLRGPRGGYTF. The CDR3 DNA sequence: TGTGCCAGCGACCCCCTCCGGGGACCGAGGGGTGGCTACACCTTC.

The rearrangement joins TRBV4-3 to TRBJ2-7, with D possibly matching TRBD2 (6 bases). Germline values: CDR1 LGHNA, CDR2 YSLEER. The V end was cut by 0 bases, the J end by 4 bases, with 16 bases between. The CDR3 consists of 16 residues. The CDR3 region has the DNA TGCGCCAGCAGCCAAGATTCGGGGACTCGGGCTTACGAGCAGTACTTC. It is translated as CASSQDSGTRAYEQYF.

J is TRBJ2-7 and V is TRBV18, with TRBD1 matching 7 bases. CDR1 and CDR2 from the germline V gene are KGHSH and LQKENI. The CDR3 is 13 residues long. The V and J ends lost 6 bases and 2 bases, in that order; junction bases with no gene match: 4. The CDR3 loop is CASSPGTAYEQYF. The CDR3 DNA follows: TGTGCCAGCTCTCCCGGGACAGCCTACGAGCAGTACTTC.

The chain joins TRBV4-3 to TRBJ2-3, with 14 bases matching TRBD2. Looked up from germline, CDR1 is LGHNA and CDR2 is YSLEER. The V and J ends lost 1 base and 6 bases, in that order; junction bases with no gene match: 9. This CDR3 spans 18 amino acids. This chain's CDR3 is CASSQGLTSGGGGDTQYF. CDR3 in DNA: TGCGCCAGCAGCCAAGGATTGACTAGCGGGGGGGGAGGCGATACGCAGTATTTT.

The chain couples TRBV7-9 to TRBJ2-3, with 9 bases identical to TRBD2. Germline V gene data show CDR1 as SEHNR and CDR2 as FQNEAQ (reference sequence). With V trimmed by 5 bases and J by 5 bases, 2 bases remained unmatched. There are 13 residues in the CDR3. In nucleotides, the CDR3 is TGTGCCAGCAGCAGACTAGCGGTAGATACGCAGTATTTT. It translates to CASSRLAVDTQYF. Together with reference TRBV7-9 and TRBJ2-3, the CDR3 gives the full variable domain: DTGVSQNPRHKITKRGQNVTFRCDPISEHNRLYWYRQTLGQGPEFLTYFQNEAQLEKSRLLSDRFSAERPKGSFSTLEIQRTEQGDSAMYLCASSRLAVDTQYFGPGTRLTVL.

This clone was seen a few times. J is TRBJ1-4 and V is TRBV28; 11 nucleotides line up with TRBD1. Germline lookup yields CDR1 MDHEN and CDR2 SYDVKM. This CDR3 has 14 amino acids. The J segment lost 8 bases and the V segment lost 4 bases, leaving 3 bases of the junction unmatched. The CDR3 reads CASSSGQGGEKLFF. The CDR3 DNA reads TGTGCCAGCAGTTCGGGACAGGGGGGGGAAAAACTGTTTTTT. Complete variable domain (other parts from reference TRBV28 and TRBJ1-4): DVKVTQSSRYLVKRTGEKVFLECVQDMDHENMFWYRQDPGLGLRLIYFSYDVKMKEKGDIPEGYSVSREKKERFSLILESASTNQTSMYLCASSSGQGGEKLFFGSGTQLSVL.

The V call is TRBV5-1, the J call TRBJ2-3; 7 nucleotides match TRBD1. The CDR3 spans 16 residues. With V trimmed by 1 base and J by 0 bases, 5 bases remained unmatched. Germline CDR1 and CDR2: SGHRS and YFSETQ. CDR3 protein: CASSLIGTASTDTQYF. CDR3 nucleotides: TGCGCCAGCAGCTTGATAGGGACAGCTAGCACAGATACGCAGTATTTT.